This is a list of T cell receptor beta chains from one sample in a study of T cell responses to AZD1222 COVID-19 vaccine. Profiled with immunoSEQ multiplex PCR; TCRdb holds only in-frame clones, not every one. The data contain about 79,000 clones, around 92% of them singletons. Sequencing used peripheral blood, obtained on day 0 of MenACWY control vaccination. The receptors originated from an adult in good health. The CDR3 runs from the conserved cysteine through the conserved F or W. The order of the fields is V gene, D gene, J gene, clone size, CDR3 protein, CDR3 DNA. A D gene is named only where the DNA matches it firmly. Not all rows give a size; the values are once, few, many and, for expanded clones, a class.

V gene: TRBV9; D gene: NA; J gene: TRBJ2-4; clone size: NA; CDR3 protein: CASSVSTGGSAKNIQYF; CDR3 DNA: TGTGCCAGCAGCGTTAGTACGGGCGGTTCGGCCAAAAACATTCAGTACTTC
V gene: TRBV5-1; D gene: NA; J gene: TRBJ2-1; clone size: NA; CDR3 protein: CASSLVGGGHNEQFF; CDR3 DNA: TGCGCCAGCAGTCTGGTGGGGGGCGGTCACAATGAGCAGTTCTTC
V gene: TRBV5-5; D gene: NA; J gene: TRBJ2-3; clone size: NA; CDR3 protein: CASSLGWGDRKDTQYF; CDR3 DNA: TGTGCCAGCAGCTTGGGTTGGGGCGACAGGAAAGATACGCAGTATTTT
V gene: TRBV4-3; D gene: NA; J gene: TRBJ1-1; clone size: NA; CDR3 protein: CASSQGLGIGSSEAFF; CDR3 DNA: TGCGCCAGCAGCCAAGGGTTAGGTATAGGGTCGTCTGAAGCTTTCTTT
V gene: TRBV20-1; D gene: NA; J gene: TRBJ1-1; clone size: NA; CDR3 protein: CSASLGTGMNTEAFF; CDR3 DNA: TGCAGTGCTAGTTTGGGGACTGGAATGAACACTGAAGCTTTCTTT
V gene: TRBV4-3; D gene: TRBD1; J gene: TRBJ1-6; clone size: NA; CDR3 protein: CASSPGQGRNSPLHF; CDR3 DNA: TGCGCCAGCAGCCCTGGACAGGGGCGGAATTCACCCCTCCACTTT
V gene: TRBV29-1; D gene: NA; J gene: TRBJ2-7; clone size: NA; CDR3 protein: CSGGLRGDEQYF; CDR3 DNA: TGCAGCGGAGGACTAAGGGGCGACGAGCAGTACTTC
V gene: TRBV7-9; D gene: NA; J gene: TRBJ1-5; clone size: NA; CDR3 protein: CASSLATGYSNQPQHF; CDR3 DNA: TGTGCCAGCAGCTTAGCTACAGGGTATAGCAATCAGCCCCAGCATTTT
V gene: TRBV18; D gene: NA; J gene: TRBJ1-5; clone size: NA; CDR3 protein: CASSPGRASQPQHF; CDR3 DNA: TGTGCCAGCTCACCAGGCAGGGCCAGTCAGCCCCAGCATTTT
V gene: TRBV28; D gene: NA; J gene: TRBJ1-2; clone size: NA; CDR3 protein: CASSSAGTYDYGYTF; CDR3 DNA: TGTGCCAGCAGTTCAGCTGGGACCTATGACTATGGCTACACCTTC
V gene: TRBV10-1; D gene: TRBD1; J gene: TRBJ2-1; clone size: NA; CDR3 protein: CASSPGTGGNEQFF; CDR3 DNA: TGCGCCAGCAGTCCCGGGACAGGGGGCAATGAGCAGTTCTTC
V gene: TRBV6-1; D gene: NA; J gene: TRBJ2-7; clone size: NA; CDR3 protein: CASSESLSLYEQYF; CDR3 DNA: TGTGCCAGCAGTGAATCGTTATCGTTATACGAGCAGTACTTC
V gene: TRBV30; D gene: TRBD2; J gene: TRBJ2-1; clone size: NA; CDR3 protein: CAWSVLGGGTYNEQFF; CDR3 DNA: TGTGCCTGGAGTGTACTTGGCGGGGGAACCTACAATGAGCAGTTCTTC
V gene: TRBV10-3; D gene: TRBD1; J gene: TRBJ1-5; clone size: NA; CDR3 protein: CAIRDREDQPQHF; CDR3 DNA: TGTGCCATCAGGGACAGGGAAGATCAGCCCCAGCATTTT
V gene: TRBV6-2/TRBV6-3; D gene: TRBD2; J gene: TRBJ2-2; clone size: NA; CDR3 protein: CASRPSGGNTGELFF; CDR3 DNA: TGTGCCAGCAGGCCTAGCGGGGGAAACACCGGGGAGCTGTTTTTT
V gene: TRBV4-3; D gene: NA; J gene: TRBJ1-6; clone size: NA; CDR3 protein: CASSQEPGAASPLHF; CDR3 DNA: TGCGCCAGCAGCCAAGAGCCAGGGGCCGCTTCACCCCTCCACTTT
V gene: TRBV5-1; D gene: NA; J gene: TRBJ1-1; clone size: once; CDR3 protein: CASSSRGNTEAFF; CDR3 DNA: TGCGCCAGCAGCTCTCGCGGGAACACTGAAGCTTTCTTT